This record looks at one T cell receptor beta chain sequence and its context. There is no known antigen for this receptor. One end of the junction fails to match germline, which may point to a read error. Other DNA sequences from this sample encode an identical CDR3 as well. The cohort consisted of 600 to 750 healthy bone marrow donors. At the time of sampling, all cohort members were nominally healthy, though unrecorded immune exposures were likely present. The donor was CMV seronegative and was included in the group of hundreds of seronegative cohort members. A peripheral blood sample was collected from each donor, and TCR beta sequencing was performed on peripheral blood mononuclear cells. The Qiagen DNeasy Blood Extraction Kit was used to extract genomic DNA from the blood cell samples. This sample was included in a study of cytomegalovirus exposure and HLA in healthy donors (dated 2017 in TCRdb). A note on the overall study: In an earlier analysis of 587 of the donors, 276 Gb of sequence data and 100 million or so unique TCR beta sequences from 180 million or so T cells were reported. An early release covering 550 to 650 HLA-typed donors comprised roughly 300 gigabases of sequencing data and tens of millions of unique TCR sequences. Of the approximately 400 genotyped donors, approximately 83% fell in the genetic ancestry cluster associated with self-reported Caucasian donors. The aim of the study was to test whether cataloging public T cell receptors could identify signatures of past pathogen exposure. Using immunosequencing, the study profiled T cell repertoires from about 610 subjects and related those repertoires to cytomegalovirus serostatus. Along with the approximately 600-subject first cohort, a separate validation cohort of over 90 different subjects was used. To predict cytomegalovirus infection status, the study combined high-throughput TCR immunosequencing, statistical association of individual TCRs with disease status, and machine learning. A later analysis re-analyzed previously published TCR beta repertoires from 600 to 850 donors and added high-resolution HLA genotyping to study TCR occurrence patterns. In the later analysis, no new phenotypic data were used to find candidate immune exposures; instead, reliance was placed on TCR beta sequences and their occurrence across donors. An earlier analysis of 450 to 750 of the donors used high-throughput TCR beta sequencing to judge whether each TCR beta V gene segment behaved as functional or pseudogenic. Donor age, sex, ethnicity and CMV serostatus were collected together with the repertoire data. A later genetic analysis took genome-wide SNP genotypes for about 65% of the 666 donors and used that subset as a discovery cohort. Every repertoire in the discovery cohort had been generated on one and the same sequencing platform. HLA typing covered class I and class II loci at four-digit resolution. Typing coverage differed by locus: A, B, C, DRB1 and DQB1 were typed in roughly 620-640 donors, DQA1 in approximately 520, DPA1 in around 580, and DPB1 in just under 480. Because of strong linkage in the cohort, five DR-DQ haplotypes were treated as single units for association and clustering. Across some 400 genotyped donors of the cohort, an average of roughly 230,000 unique TCR beta nucleotide sequences per donor were sequenced, and roughly 18% of those sequences were non-productive.

The library was produced with the immunoSEQ multiplex PCR assay. For the multiplex PCR, a mixture combining 60 forward primers for TCR Vbeta segments and 13 reverse primers for TCR Jbeta segments was used. Amplification of the CDR3 region of rearranged TCR beta genes was performed with a multiplex PCR assay on genomic DNA. The amplified TCR beta libraries were sequenced on the Illumina HiSeq System as 87-base-pair reads. As for how the authors treated the data: Across the roughly 600 repertoires, a later analysis counted some 80 million unique TCR beta chains, approximately 10 million of which were shared by at least two donors. Raw reads were error-corrected and collapsed into unique sequences with a nearest-neighbor algorithm that merged closely related sequences to remove PCR and sequencing errors. CDR3 sequences were aligned to IMGT reference sequences to assign V, D and J gene segments. For a sequence to be retained, a match of at least six nucleotides to both a V gene segment and a J gene segment was required. A rearrangement counted as productive if the CDR3 had no stop codons and remained in frame with V and J, and every other rearrangement counted as non-productive. Following IMGT convention, CDR3 was defined as the stretch from the second conserved V-encoded cysteine to the conserved J-encoded phenylalanine. The earlier analysis of 500 to 650 of the donors excluded any sequence lacking an unambiguous match to a single V gene segment. In an earlier analysis of some 590 of the donors, V segments were called functional above 56.7% productive rearrangements and were called segregating when the between-donor standard deviation exceeded 5%. A statistical classification framework was developed to diagnose cytomegalovirus status using the catalog of TCR beta chain sequences. A later analysis assigned V and J genes by comparing TCR nucleotide sequences with IMGT/GENE-DB human TR gene sequences. Using the TCRdist pipeline, a later analysis assigned CDR3 sequences along with most-parsimonious VDJ recombination scenarios. In a later analysis, each TCR beta chain was defined by its CDR3 amino acid sequence together with its V-gene family, and reads without a unique V-gene family were excluded. A later analysis removed 500 to 650 highly shared, low-generation-probability nucleotide sequences to deal with suspected cross-contamination and a sequencing artifact. In a later analysis, a clonal expansion index for each public chain was calculated from normalized within-repertoire ranks of inferred template counts. In a later analysis, generation probabilities were computed with a VDJ recombination model fitted to out-of-frame rearrangements, and the resulting probabilities were checked against IGoR. A later analysis scored TCR-TCR, TCR-HLA and TCR-CMV co-occurrence with hypergeometric tests, applying a repertoire-size bias correction to TCR pairs. False discovery rates were estimated in a later analysis by permuting HLA or CMV assignments 20 times. In a later analysis, co-occurring TCRs were grouped using DBSCAN, and TCRdist sequence similarity was added for clustering within HLA-allele-positive subsets. Repertoires with fewer than 30,000 or more than 120,000 public chains were left out of co-occurrence clustering, as were a few repertoires with anomalous nucleotide sharing. Not all clones reach the TCRdb copy of this immuneACCESS table, which keeps in-frame sequences only. Checked studies attribute under half of the gap to unresolved V genes and leave the rest unexplained. That table supplies the V and J calls and clone size; D and trimming were determined from the DNA. The sample records 95,000 to 130,000 clones, about four fifths of which are singletons. Over 1.5% of the sample is taken by the ten largest.

The paper as a whole reports these results and caveats: Because HLA typing was missing for some donors at each locus, association tests included only the typed subset. Linkage disequilibrium might explain the correlated functional status among segregating V segments, but an unknown experimental factor could not be excluded. The classifier was reported to diagnose cytomegalovirus status with high specificity and sensitivity in both the original cohort and the validation cohort. According to a later genetic analysis, donors in an Asian-associated ancestry cluster had fewer N-insertions in productive TCRs than the approximately 700-donor mean. In a later analysis, HLA-associated TCR beta chains were found to be more clonally expanded and to have lower generation probabilities than equally common non-associated chains. A cluster of highly shared sequence variants was judged likely to represent a technical artifact of the sequencing pipeline. Sequencing depth was assumed to be roughly uniform across donors in the presence/absence analyses, though that assumption may not hold. Approximately 16 rarely observed V segments, including chromosome 9 orphons, were excluded from the earlier analysis of some 590 of the donors because counts were too low. A further reported finding was that TCR beta sequences accurately predicted the HLA-A and HLA-B alleles for most subjects in the first cohort. For the cohort, immune exposure information was limited to CMV serostatus. According to a later analysis, parvovirus B19, influenza, CMV and Epstein-Barr virus appeared linked to several top co-occurrence clusters. While some public TCRs were present in many individuals, most TCR sequences turned up only very rarely across donors. A later analysis found that most CMV-associated TCR beta chains appeared HLA-restricted, with HLA associations seemingly driven largely by CMV exposure. In a later analysis, some 17,000 TCR beta sequences were associated with specific HLA alleles at a false discovery rate of 0.05. When HLA alleles, especially DR and DQ, strongly co-occurred, TCR associations were difficult to assign to individual alleles. The study listed 170 or so TCR beta chains as associated with cytomegalovirus. In an earlier analysis of about 600 of the donors, most TCR beta V segments appeared in productive rearrangements about 87% or about 30% of the time, broadly matching IMGT annotations. The authors suggested that the approach could potentially be extended to other disease states and immunological phenotypes. This cohort had only TCR beta chains sequenced, and the lack of alpha or paired-chain data limited which features could be detected. In vitro tests confirmed that three of the cytomegalovirus-associated TCR beta chains recognize cytomegalovirus antigens. In a later genetic analysis, a missense DCLRE1C variant was associated with V-gene and J-gene trimming of TCR beta chains, and the association was replicated in an independent cohort. A later analysis found that TCR association rates varied across HLA loci, with DRB1 alleles showing the most associated TCRs and HLA-C alleles the fewest.

The sequence was obtained from a young woman in good health and CMV-seronegative. Source material: PBMCs.

The CDR3 corresponds to CASSPRGTGASPLHF. The DNA sequence reads TGTGCCAGCAGTCCAAGAGGGACAGGGGCTTCACCCCTCCATTTT. The sequence links TRBV7-2 to TRBJ1-6; 10 bases in the middle match TRBD1. Looking up the germline V gene yields CDR1 SGHTA and CDR2 FQGNSA. The CDR3 numbers 15 residues from cysteine through phenylalanine. Only CDR3 DNA is held: 45 bases, read in frame from base 1.